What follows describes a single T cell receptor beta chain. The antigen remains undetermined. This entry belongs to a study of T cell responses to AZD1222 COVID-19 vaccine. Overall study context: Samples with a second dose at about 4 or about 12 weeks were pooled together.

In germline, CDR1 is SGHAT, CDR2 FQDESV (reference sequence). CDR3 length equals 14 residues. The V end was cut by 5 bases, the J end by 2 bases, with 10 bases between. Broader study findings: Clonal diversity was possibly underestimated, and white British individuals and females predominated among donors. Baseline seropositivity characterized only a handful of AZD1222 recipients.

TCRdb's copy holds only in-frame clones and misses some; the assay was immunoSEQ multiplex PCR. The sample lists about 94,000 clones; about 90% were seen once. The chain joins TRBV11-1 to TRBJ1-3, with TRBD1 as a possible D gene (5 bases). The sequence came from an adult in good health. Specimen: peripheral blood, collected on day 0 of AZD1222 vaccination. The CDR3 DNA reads TGTGCCAGCAGCCTACAGGTTACTGGAAACACCATATATTTT. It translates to CASSLQVTGNTIYF. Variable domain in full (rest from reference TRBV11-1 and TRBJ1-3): EAEVAQSPRYKITEKSQAVAFWCDPISGHATLYWYRQILGQGPELLVQFQDESVVDDSQLPKDRFSAERLKGVDSTLKIQPAELGDSAMYLCASSLQVTGNTIYFGEGSWLTVV.